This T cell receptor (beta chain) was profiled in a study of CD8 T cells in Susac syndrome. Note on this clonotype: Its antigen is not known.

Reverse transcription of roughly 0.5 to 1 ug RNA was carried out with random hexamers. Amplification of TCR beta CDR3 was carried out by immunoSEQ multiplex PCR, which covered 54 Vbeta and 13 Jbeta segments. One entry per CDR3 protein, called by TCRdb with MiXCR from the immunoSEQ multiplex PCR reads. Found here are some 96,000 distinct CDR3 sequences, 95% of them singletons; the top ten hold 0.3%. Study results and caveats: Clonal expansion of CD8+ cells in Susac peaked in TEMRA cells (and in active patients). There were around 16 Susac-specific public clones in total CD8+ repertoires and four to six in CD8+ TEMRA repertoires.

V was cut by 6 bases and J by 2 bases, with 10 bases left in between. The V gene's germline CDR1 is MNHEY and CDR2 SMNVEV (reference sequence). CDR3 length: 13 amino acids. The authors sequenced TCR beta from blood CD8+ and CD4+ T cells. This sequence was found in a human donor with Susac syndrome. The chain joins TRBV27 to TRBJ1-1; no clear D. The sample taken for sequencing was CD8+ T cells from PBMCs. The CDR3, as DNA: TGTGCCAGCAGAGCTAGAGTCAACACTGAAGCTTTCTTT. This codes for CASRARVNTEAFF.